This T cell receptor (beta chain) was captured by sequencing in a study of tumor-infiltrating lymphocytes in primary liver carcinoma. The germline V and J ends were trimmed by 0 bases and 5 bases, with 8 bases remaining between them. CDR3 length: 13 amino acids. Germline V gene sequence: CDR1 SGHAT, CDR2 FQNNGV. Germline DNA was extracted too, while blood RNA derived from unsorted whole blood. In this sample, this clonotype turned up many times. Its antigen remains unidentified. Using a constant-region primer together with ProtoScript II reverse transcriptase, TCR beta cDNA was made from 500 ng of total RNA. Three nested multiplex PCR rounds, a slightly modified ARM-PCR method, built the TCR beta libraries. Both of the initial two PCR rounds ran for around 9 cycles and employed TRBV1-TRBV30 forward primers alongside a C-beta reverse primer. TCRdb ran MiXCR on the multiplex PCR reads and lists one entry per CDR3 protein. Seen here are some 320,000 distinct CDR3 sequences, about 62% observed once, and the top ten hold about 8.4%.

Overall study findings and caveats: The top-250-clone fraction was significantly higher in tumors than in blood (p = 0.039). Because of bulk unsorted sampling, CD4+ and CD8+ repertoires were not subjected to comparison. Reduced overlap was seen in tumor-adjacent and tumor-blood pairs versus tumor region pairs.

The rearrangement links TRBV11-2 to TRBJ2-7; D is unresolved. The TCR was taken from a man in his forties with primary liver carcinoma and hepatitis B virus infection. The sequencing sample was made of peripheral blood. CDR3 sequence: CASSLDTANEQYF. The CDR3 coding sequence is TGTGCCAGCAGCTTAGATACAGCGAACGAGCAGTACTTC.